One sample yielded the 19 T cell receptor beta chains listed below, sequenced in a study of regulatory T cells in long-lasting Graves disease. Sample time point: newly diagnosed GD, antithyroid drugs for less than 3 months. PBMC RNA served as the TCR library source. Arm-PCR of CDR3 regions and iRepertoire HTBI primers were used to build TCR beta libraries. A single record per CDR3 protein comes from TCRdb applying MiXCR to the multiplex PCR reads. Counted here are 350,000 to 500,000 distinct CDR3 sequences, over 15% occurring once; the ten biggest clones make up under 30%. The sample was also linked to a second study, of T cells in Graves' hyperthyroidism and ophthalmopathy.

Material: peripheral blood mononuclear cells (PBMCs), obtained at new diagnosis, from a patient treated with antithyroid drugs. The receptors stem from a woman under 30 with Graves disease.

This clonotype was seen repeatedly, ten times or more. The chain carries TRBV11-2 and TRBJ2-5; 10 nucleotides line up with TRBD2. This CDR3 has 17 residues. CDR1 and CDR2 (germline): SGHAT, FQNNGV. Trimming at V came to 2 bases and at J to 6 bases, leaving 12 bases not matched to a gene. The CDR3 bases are TGTGCCAGCAGCTTACCCCCCGTCGGTAGCGGGAGGCAGACCCAGTACTTC. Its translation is CASSLPPVGSGRQTQYF.

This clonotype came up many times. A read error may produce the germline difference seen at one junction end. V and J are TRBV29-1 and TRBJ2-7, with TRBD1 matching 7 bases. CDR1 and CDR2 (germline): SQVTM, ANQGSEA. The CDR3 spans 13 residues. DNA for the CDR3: TGCAGCGTTAAGGGACAGAACTCCCACGAGCAGTACTTC. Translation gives CSVKGQNSHEQYF.

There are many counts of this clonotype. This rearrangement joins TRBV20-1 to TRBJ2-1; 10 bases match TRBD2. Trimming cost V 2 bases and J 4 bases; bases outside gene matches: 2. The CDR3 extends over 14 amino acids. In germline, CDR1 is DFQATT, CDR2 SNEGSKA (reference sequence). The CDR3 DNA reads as TGCAGTGCTAGATGGACTAGCGGTTACAATGAGCAGTTCTTC. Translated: CSARWTSGYNEQFF.

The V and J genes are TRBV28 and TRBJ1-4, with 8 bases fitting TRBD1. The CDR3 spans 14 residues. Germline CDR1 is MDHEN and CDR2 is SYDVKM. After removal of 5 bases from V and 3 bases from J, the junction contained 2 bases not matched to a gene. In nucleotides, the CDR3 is TGTGCCAGCAGTCAGGGGGCGGCTAATGAAAAACTGTTTTTT. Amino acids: CASSQGAANEKLFF.

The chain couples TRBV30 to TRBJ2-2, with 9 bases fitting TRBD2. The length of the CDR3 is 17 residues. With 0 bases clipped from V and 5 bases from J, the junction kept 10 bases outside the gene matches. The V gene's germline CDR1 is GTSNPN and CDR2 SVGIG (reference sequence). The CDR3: CAWSVSQREVGTGELFF. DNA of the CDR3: TGTGCCTGGAGTGTATCCCAGCGGGAGGTGGGAACCGGGGAGCTGTTTTTT.

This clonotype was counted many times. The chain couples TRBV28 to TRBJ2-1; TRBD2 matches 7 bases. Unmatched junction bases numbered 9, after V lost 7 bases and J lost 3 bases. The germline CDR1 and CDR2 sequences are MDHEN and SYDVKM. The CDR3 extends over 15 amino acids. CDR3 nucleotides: TGTGCCAGCACCAAGCGGGACGCCCGCTACAATGAGCAGTTCTTC. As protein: CASTKRDARYNEQFF.

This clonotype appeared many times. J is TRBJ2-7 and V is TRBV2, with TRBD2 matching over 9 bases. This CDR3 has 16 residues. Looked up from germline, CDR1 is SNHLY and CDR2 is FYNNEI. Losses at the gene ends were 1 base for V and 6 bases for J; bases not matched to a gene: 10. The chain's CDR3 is CASSEDSGRTRSEQYF. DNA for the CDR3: TGTGCCAGCAGTGAAGACAGCGGGAGGACGCGCTCCGAGCAGTACTTC.

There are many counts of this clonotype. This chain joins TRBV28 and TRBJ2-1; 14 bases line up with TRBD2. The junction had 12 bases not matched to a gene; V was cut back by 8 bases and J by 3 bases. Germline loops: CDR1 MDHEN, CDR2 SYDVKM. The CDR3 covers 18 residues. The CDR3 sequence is CASLPGLAGDGYYNEQFF. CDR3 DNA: TGTGCCAGCCTTCCGGGACTAGCGGGAGATGGTTACTACAATGAGCAGTTCTTC.

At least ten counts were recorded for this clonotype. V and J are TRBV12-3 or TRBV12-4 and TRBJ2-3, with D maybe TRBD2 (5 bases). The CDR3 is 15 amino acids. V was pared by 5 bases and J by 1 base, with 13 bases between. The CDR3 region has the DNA TGTGCCAGCAGTCCCCGGAGTAGCGGCACAGATACGCAGTATTTT. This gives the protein CASSPRSSGTDTQYF.

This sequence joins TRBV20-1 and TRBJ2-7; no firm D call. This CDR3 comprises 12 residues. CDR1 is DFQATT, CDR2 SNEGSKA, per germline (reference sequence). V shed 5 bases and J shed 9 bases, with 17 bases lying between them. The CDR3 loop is CSAPLNVFGQYF. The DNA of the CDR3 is TGCAGTGCTCCCCTGAACGTATTCGGGCAGTACTTC.

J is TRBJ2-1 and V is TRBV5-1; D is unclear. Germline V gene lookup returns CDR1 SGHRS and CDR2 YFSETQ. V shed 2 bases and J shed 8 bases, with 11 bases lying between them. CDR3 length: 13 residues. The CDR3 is CASSLEGFDEQFF. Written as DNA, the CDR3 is TGCGCCAGCAGCTTAGAAGGGTTTGATGAGCAGTTCTTC.

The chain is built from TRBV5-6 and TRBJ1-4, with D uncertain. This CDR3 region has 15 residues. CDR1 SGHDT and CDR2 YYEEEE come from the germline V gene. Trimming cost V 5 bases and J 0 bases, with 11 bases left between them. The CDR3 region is CASSWGIATNEKLFF. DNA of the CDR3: TGTGCCAGCAGTTGGGGAATTGCAACTAATGAAAAACTGTTTTTT.

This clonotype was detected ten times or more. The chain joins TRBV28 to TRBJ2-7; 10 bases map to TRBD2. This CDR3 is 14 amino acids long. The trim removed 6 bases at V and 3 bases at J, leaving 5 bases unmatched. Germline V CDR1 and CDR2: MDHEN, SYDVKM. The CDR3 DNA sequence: TGTGCCAGCAGGGTTAGCGGGAGGAACTACGAGCAGTACTTC. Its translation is CASRVSGRNYEQYF.

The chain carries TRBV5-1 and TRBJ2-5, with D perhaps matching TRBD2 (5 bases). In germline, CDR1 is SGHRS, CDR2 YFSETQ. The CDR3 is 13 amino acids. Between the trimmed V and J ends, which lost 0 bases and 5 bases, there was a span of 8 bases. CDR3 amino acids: CASSLEGVETQYF. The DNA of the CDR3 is TGCGCCAGCAGCTTGGAGGGAGTGGAGACCCAGTACTTC.

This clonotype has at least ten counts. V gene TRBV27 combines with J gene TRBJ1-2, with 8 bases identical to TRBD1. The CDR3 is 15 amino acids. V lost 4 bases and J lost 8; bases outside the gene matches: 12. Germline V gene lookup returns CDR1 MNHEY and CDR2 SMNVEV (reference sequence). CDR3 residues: CASSYGQGHFWGYTF. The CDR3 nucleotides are TGTGCCAGCAGTTACGGACAGGGCCATTTTTGGGGCTACACCTTC.

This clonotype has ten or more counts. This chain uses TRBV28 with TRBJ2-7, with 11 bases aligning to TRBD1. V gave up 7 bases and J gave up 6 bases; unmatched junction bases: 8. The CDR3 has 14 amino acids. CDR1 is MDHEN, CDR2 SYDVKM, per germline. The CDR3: CASKPGQGELEQYF. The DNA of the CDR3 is TGTGCCAGCAAGCCGGGACAGGGGGAACTCGAGCAGTACTTC.

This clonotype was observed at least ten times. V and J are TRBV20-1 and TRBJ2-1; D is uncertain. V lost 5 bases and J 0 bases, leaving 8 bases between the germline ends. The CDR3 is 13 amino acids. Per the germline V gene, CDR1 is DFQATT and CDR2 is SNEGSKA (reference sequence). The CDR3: CSAHEPSYNEQFF. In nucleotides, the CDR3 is TGCAGTGCTCACGAGCCCTCCTACAATGAGCAGTTCTTC.

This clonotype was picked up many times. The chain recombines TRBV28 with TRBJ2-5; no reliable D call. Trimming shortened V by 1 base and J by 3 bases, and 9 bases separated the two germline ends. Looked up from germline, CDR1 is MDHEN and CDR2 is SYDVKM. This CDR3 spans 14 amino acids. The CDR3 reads CASSLLPIEETQYF. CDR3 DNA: TGTGCCAGCAGTTTATTGCCTATAGAAGAGACCCAGTACTTC.

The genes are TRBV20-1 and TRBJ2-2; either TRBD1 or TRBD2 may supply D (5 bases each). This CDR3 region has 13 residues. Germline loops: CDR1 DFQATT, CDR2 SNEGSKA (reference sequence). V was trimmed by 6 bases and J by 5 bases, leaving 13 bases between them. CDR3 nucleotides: TGCAGTGCAAAGGGACCAGATACCGGGGAGCTGTTTTTT. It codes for CSAKGPDTGELFF.